The clone carrying this T cell receptor (beta chain) was seen many times. Authors of the study amplified TCR beta CDR3 regions from RNA transcripts. HTBI primers were the set used in a first-round RT-PCR of the TCR CDR3. TCRdb re-analysed the multiplex PCR reads in MiXCR, keeping a single row per CDR3 protein. Of around 500,000 distinct CDR3 sequences in the sample, roughly a sixth were seen once. The germline CDR1 and CDR2 sequences are GTSNPN and SVGIG (reference sequence). The CDR3 runs to 14 residues. Trimming took 5 bases from V and 0 from J, leaving 11 bases between them. This record belongs to a study of T cells in Graves' hyperthyroidism and ophthalmopathy.

Sequencing was performed on blood. The chain carries TRBV30 and TRBJ2-1, with D perhaps given as TRBD1 or TRBD2 (5 bases each). The sequence was collected from a woman aged 25-40 years with Graves' ophthalmopathy. CDR3 region: CAWERGSSYNEQFF. The CDR3, as DNA: TGTGCCTGGGAGAGGGGTAGCTCCTACAATGAGCAGTTCTTC.